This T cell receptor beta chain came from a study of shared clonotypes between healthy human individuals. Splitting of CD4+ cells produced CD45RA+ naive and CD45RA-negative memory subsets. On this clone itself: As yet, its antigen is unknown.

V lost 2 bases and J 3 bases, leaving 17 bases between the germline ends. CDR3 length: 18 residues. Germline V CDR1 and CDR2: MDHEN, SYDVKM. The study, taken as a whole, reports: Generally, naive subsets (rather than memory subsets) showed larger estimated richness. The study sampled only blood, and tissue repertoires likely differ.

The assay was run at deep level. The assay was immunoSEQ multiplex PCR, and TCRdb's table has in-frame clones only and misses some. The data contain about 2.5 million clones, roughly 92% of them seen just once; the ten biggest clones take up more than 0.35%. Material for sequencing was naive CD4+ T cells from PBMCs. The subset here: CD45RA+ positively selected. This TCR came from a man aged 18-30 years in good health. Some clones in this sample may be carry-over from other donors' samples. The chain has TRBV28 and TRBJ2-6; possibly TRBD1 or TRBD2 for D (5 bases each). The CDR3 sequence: CASSLPGQGAGGANVLTF. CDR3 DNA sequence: TGTGCCAGCAGTTTACCAGGGCAGGGTGCGGGTGGGGCCAACGTCCTGACTTTC.